The 25 T cell receptor beta chains reported below all come from one sample, sequenced in a study of blood T cell repertoires in COVID-19. Sequencing was performed with immunoSEQ multiplex PCR; in TCRdb, only in-frame clones are kept and a portion is missing. Altogether roughly 45,000 clones are present, 90% to 95% being singletons, with the ten largest covering approximately 1%. The sequencing input was peripheral blood. These receptor sequences come from a man between 60 and 75 years old with COVID-19, enrolled during active disease.

This chain joins TRBV7-9 and TRBJ2-3; D perhaps matches TRBD2 (5 bases). The CDR3 totals 16 residues. The V end lost 5 bases, the J end lost 2 bases, and 17 bases lay between the germline ends. The germline V gene has CDR1 SEHNR and CDR2 FQNEAQ (reference sequence). DNA of the CDR3: TGTGCCAGCAGCACTCCCCGCCGGGGAGCCACAGATACGCAGTATTTT. Its protein product is CASSTPRRGATDTQYF.

The CDR3 DNA reads TGTGCCAGCTCACAAGGACAGTTAGCTGAAGCTTTCTTT. This gives the protein CASSQGQLAEAFF. This rearrangement joins TRBV18 to TRBJ1-1; tentatively, D is TRBD1 (6 bases). The germline V gene has CDR1 KGHSH and CDR2 LQKENI. V lost 4 bases and J lost 6, with 12 bases in between. The CDR3 consists of 13 residues.

This chain links TRBV3-1 (or the pseudogene TRBV3-2) with TRBJ2-1; D possibly corresponds to TRBD2 (6 bases). The germline gives CDR1 LGHDT, CDR2 YNNKEL (reference sequence). This CDR3 spans 15 amino acids. Trimming took off 0 bases at V and 0 bases at J, with 6 bases between the two ends. CDR3 nucleotides: TGTGCCAGCAGCCAAGACGGGAGCTCCTACAATGAGCAGTTCTTC. Its translation: CASSQDGSSYNEQFF.

The J gene is TRBJ2-2, the V gene TRBV11-2; D might be TRBD1 (6 bases). This CDR3 comprises 15 residues. V was shortened by 2 bases and J by 9 bases, with 16 bases between the two germline ends. The germline CDR1 and CDR2 sequences are SGHAT and FQNNGV. The CDR3 here is CASSLKAGGRRELFF. The CDR3 DNA reads as TGTGCCAGCAGCTTAAAGGCTGGGGGCCGGAGGGAGCTGTTTTTT. Drawing the rest from reference TRBV11-2 and TRBJ2-2, the complete variable domain is EAGVAQSPRYKIIEKRQSVAFWCNPISGHATLYWYQQILGQGPKLLIQFQNNGVVDDSQLPKDRFSAERLKGVDSTLKIQPAKLEDSAVYLCASSLKAGGRRELFFGEGSRLTVL.

The chain uses TRBV12-3 or TRBV12-4 and TRBJ2-3; a possible D gene is TRBD2 (6 bases). Trimming removed 3 bases at V and 4 bases at J, with 8 bases between. There are 13 residues in the CDR3. The CDR3 DNA is TGTGCCAGCAGTTTCGGGGGAGCAGATACGCAGTATTTT. Protein: CASSFGGADTQYF.

This chain joins TRBV2 and TRBJ2-7, with a possible D match to TRBD2 (6 bases). The CDR3 has 18 residues. V shed 1 base and J shed 3 bases, with 22 bases lying between them. CDR1 and CDR2 from the germline V gene are SNHLY and FYNNEI. The chain's CDR3 is CASSEDIEGRGTLYEQYF. CDR3 coding DNA: TGTGCCAGCAGTGAAGACATCGAGGGCCGGGGGACTCTCTACGAGCAGTACTTC.

The rearrangement joins TRBV7-3 to TRBJ2-3; D is uncertain. The CDR3 totals 14 residues. With 4 bases removed from V and 0 bases from J, the gap between germline ends came to 8 bases. Germline assignment: CDR1 SGHTA and CDR2 FQGTGA. The CDR3 sequence: CASSSGVSTDTQYF. The DNA of the CDR3 is TGTGCCAGCAGCTCCGGAGTTAGCACAGATACGCAGTATTTT.

The chain links TRBV7-9 to TRBJ2-1; TRBD2 aligns across 8 bases. V lost 0 bases to trimming and J lost 4 bases; unmatched junction nucleotides: 8. This CDR3 has 17 residues. The germline V gene has CDR1 SEHNR and CDR2 FQNEAQ (reference sequence). The CDR3 nucleotides read TGTGCCAGCAGCTTAGCGTGGGCTAGCGGGCCTTACAATGAGCAGTTCTTC. Its translation: CASSLAWASGPYNEQFF. Filled out from reference TRBV7-9 and TRBJ2-1, the complete variable domain reads DTGVSQNPRHKITKRGQNVTFRCDPISEHNRLYWYRQTLGQGPEFLTYFQNEAQLEKSRLLSDRFSAERPKGSFSTLEIQRTEQGDSAMYLCASSLAWASGPYNEQFFGPGTRLTVL.

The V call is TRBV14, the J call TRBJ1-2; a possible D gene is TRBD1 (6 bases). Trimming shortened V by 0 bases and J by 3 bases, and 20 bases separated the two germline ends. The CDR3 contains 18 residues. Germline loops: CDR1 SGHDN, CDR2 FVKESK. In DNA form, the CDR3 reads TGTGCCAGCAGCCAAGATCGGTATAGGAGTGGGGGCCACTATGGCTACACCTTC. Encoded protein: CASSQDRYRSGGHYGYTF. Using reference TRBV14 and TRBJ1-2 for the parts outside the CDR3, the full variable domain is EAGVTQFPSHSVIEKGQTVTLRCDPISGHDNLYWYRRVMGKEIKFLLHFVKESKQDESGMPNNRFLAERTGGTYSTLKVQPAELEDSGVYFCASSQDRYRSGGHYGYTFGSGTRLTVV.

The chain has TRBV5-8 and TRBJ2-7; no definite D call. V shed 2 bases and J shed 2 bases, with 20 bases lying between them. Per the germline V gene, CDR1 is SGHTS and CDR2 is YDEGEE. CDR3 length: 17 amino acids. CDR3 loop: CASSLSLRGRYTYEQYF. CDR3 coding DNA: TGTGCCAGCAGCTTAAGCCTTCGTGGCAGGTACACCTACGAGCAGTACTTC.

The gene calls are TRBV6-5 and TRBJ2-3; no clear D. The germline V gene has CDR1 MNHEY and CDR2 SVGAGI. V was shortened by 5 bases and J by 2 bases, with 8 bases between the two germline ends. The CDR3 has 13 residues. CDR3 region: CASSQTDTDTQYF. In DNA form, the CDR3 reads TGTGCCAGCAGTCAGACTGACACAGATACGCAGTATTTT.

V gene TRBV7-9 combines with J gene TRBJ2-1, with 9 bases identical to TRBD2. Germline lookup yields CDR1 SEHNR and CDR2 FQNEAQ (reference sequence). CDR3 length: 16 amino acids. V lost 5 bases to trimming and J lost 6 bases; unmatched junction nucleotides: 11. The CDR3 region has the DNA TGTGCCAGCAGCCCCCAGGGACTAGCCCAAATCAATGAGCAGTTCTTC. This translates into CASSPQGLAQINEQFF.

The chain joins TRBV5-1 to TRBJ2-1; TRBD1 is a possible D gene (5 bases). Deletions cut 0 bases from V and 12 bases from J, with 10 bases between. This CDR3 spans 12 amino acids. CDR1 SGHRS and CDR2 YFSETQ come from the germline V gene. CDR3 protein: CASSLEGVGQFF. The CDR3 region has the DNA TGCGCCAGCAGCTTGGAAGGGGTAGGGCAGTTCTTC. Using reference TRBV5-1 and TRBJ2-1 for the parts outside the CDR3, the full variable domain is KAGVTQTPRYLIKTRGQQVTLSCSPISGHRSVSWYQQTPGQGLQFLFEYFSETQRNKGNFPGRFSGRQFSNSRSEMNVSTLELGDSALYLCASSLEGVGQFFGPGTRLTVL.

The gene calls are TRBV19 and TRBJ1-5; tentatively, D is TRBD1 (5 bases). The length of the CDR3 is 18 residues. Trimming took off 5 bases at V and 0 bases at J, with 20 bases between the two ends. Germline-derived CDR1 and CDR2 are LNHDA and SQIVND (reference sequence). CDR3 sequence (DNA): TGTGCCAGTAGTCCCGATTCGGGGGAAGGTTATAGCAATCAGCCCCAGCATTTT. Translation gives CASSPDSGEGYSNQPQHF.

The chain has TRBV19 and TRBJ2-2, with D possibly being TRBD2 (6 bases). V was shortened by 5 bases and J by 8 bases, with 15 bases between the two germline ends. CDR3 size: 14 residues. Germline V gene lookup returns CDR1 LNHDA and CDR2 SQIVND (reference sequence). The CDR3 bases are TGTGCCAGTAGTGGGGGGTCATTCGGAGGGGAGCTGTTTTTT. It codes for CASSGGSFGGELFF.

This sequence joins TRBV5-5 and TRBJ2-1; 11 bases map to TRBD2. Germline-derived CDR1 and CDR2 are SGHKS and YYEKEE (reference sequence). CDR3 size: 15 residues. V was clipped by 4 bases and J by 4 bases; unmatched bases: 4. The CDR3 coding sequence is TGTGCCAGCAGCCTCACTAGCGGGAGTTACAATGAGCAGTTCTTC. Encoded protein: CASSLTSGSYNEQFF. Full variable domain (rest looked up from reference TRBV5-5 and TRBJ2-1): DAGVTQSPTHLIKTRGQQVTLRCSPISGHKSVSWYQQVLGQGPQFIFQYYEKEERGRGNFPDRFSARQFPNYSSELNVNALLLGDSALYLCASSLTSGSYNEQFFGPGTRLTVL.

This chain connects TRBV12-3 or TRBV12-4 to TRBJ1-2, with no clear D. The CDR3 consists of 12 residues. Trimming took 5 bases from V and 1 from J, leaving 5 bases between them. The CDR3 DNA reads as TGTGCCAGCAGTAACGGTAACTATGGCTACACCTTC. Amino acid sequence: CASSNGNYGYTF.

This chain connects TRBV6-5 to TRBJ1-5, with a possible D match to TRBD1 (5 bases). From germline, CDR1 is MNHEY and CDR2 SVGAGI. The CDR3 loop spans 13 amino acids. V shed 2 bases and J shed 4 bases, with 6 bases lying between them. The CDR3 region is CASSYTGNQPQHF. The CDR3 nucleotides are TGTGCCAGCAGTTACACAGGAAATCAGCCCCAGCATTTT.

J is TRBJ2-2 and V is TRBV4-2, with 7 nucleotides matching TRBD1. Germline CDR1 and CDR2: LGHNA and YNFKEQ. With V trimmed by 4 bases and J by 4 bases, 15 bases remained unmatched. The CDR3 consists of 18 residues. The CDR3: CASSPQRRQGSGTGELFF. DNA of the CDR3: TGTGCCAGCAGCCCCCAGCGAAGACAGGGATCTGGCACCGGGGAGCTGTTTTTT.

The rearrangement links TRBV6-6 to TRBJ1-2; 8 positions agree with TRBD1. Germline CDR1 reads MNHNY; CDR2 reads SVGAGI (reference sequence). CDR3 length equals 16 residues. The ends lost 5 bases at V and 0 bases at J; junction bases unmatched: 8. The DNA of the CDR3 is TGTGCCAGCAGTCCCGGCGCGGGACAGGCTAACTATGGCTACACCTTC. It translates to CASSPGAGQANYGYTF.

The J gene is TRBJ2-7, the V gene TRBV10-3; 9 bases match TRBD2. This CDR3 is built from 15 residues. The germline gives CDR1 ENHRY, CDR2 SYGVKD. Germline trimming cut 3 bases from V and 2 bases from J; bases unmatched to any gene: 5. CDR3 residues: CAISEGGRAPYEQYF. In DNA form, the CDR3 reads TGTGCCATCAGTGAAGGCGGGAGGGCCCCCTACGAGCAGTACTTC.

This clone appeared a single time. The chain carries TRBV27 and TRBJ2-7; 9 bases align to TRBD2. The CDR3 runs to 15 residues. V lost 8 bases and J lost 3; bases outside the gene matches: 11. From germline, CDR1 is MNHEY and CDR2 SMNVEV (reference sequence). CDR3 DNA sequence: TGTGCCAGCGGCCGCGCCGGGACTAGCATCTACGAGCAGTACTTC. It yields the protein CASGRAGTSIYEQYF.

The chain joins TRBV6-2 or TRBV6-3 to TRBJ1-5; a weak D match, TRBD1 (6 bases). Looked up from germline, CDR1 is MNHEY and CDR2 is SVGEGT. The CDR3 spans 16 residues. Trimming removed 3 bases at V and 3 bases at J, with 15 bases between. The CDR3 sequence: CASSYRKGGDNQPQHF. DNA of the CDR3: TGTGCCAGCAGTTATCGGAAAGGGGGGGACAATCAGCCCCAGCATTTT.

This clone is a singleton in its sample. The chain combines TRBV11-2 with TRBJ1-1; D ambiguous. V was clipped by 2 bases and J by 4 bases, with 14 bases between them. The CDR3 has 15 amino acids. Germline V gene lookup returns CDR1 SGHAT and CDR2 FQNNGV. The CDR3: CASSLLWVRGTEAFF. The CDR3 DNA follows: TGTGCCAGCAGCTTACTTTGGGTCCGGGGCACTGAAGCTTTCTTT.

V and J are TRBV30 and TRBJ1-2; TRBD1 matches 8 bases. CDR1 and CDR2 from the germline V gene are GTSNPN and SVGIG (reference sequence). J lost 4 bases, V lost 4 bases, and 2 bases had no gene match. The CDR3 covers 12 residues. CDR3 nucleotide sequence: TGTGCCTGGACCACAGGGGGCTATGGCTACACCTTC. Translated: CAWTTGGYGYTF.